The 23 T cell receptor beta chains in this list originate from one sample, sequenced in a study of shared clonotypes between healthy human individuals. Using immunoSEQ multiplex PCR, the repertoire was profiled, and TCRdb retains in-frame clones only, with some absent. The sample yields just over 2,000,000 clones, roughly 94% seen once. The sequencing sample was made of naive CD4+ T cells sorted from blood. The sample's subset: CD45RA+ positively selected. The receptors shown here come from a man aged 18 to 35 in good health.

This clone showed up just a few times. The genes are TRBV7-2 and TRBJ2-2, with 9 bases lining up with TRBD2. The germline CDR1 and CDR2 sequences are SGHTA and FQGNSA. This CDR3 comprises 15 residues. V lost 3 bases to trimming and J lost 3 bases; unmatched junction nucleotides: 2. Here the CDR3 DNA reads TGTGCCAGCAGCTTCCAGCGGGGGGACACCGGGGAGCTGTTTTTT. It is translated as CASSFQRGDTGELFF.

In regard to this clone: This could be a read error, since a much larger clone is one nucleotide away. This chain uses TRBV6-5 with TRBJ2-3; D is unclear. The CDR3 length is 11 residues. V was shortened by 6 bases and J by 4 bases, with 5 bases between the two germline ends. Germline-derived CDR1 and CDR2 are MNHEY and SVGAGI. In nucleotides, the CDR3 is TGTGCCAGCAGCGTGGCAGATACGCAGTATTTT. It encodes CASSVADTQYF.

The genes are TRBV5-4 and TRBJ2-7; 9 nucleotides align to TRBD1. Trimming took 4 bases from V and 7 from J; bases not matched to a gene: 9. Germline V gene sequence: CDR1 SGHNT, CDR2 YYREEE (reference sequence). CDR3 length: 14 residues. The CDR3 DNA follows: TGTGCCAGCAGCGCCACCGGGACAGGGAGGGAGCAGTACTTC. Protein: CASSATGTGREQYF.

A remark on this clone: Other DNA sequences of this sample code for an identical CDR3. The chain uses TRBV27 and TRBJ2-2; D might be TRBD1 (5 bases). Trimming took 0 bases from V and 6 from J, leaving 5 bases between them. Germline V gene data show CDR1 as MNHEY and CDR2 as SMNVEV (reference sequence). This CDR3 comprises 13 residues. The chain's CDR3 is CASSLSGAGELFF. In nucleotides, the CDR3 is TGTGCCAGCAGTTTATCAGGGGCCGGGGAGCTGTTTTTT.

The chain combines TRBV11-2 with TRBJ2-4; no clear D. The CDR3 extends over 15 amino acids. Deletions cut 1 base from V and 3 bases from J, with 10 bases between. CDR1 SGHAT and CDR2 FQNNGV come from the germline V gene. CDR3: CASSLGTVDKNIQYF. The CDR3 nucleotides are TGTGCCAGCAGCTTAGGGACGGTTGACAAAAACATTCAGTACTTC.

About this clone itself: Other DNA sequences in this sample translate to the same CDR3. The chain employs TRBV5-1 and TRBJ2-3; 11 nucleotides align to TRBD2. Germline CDR1 SGHRS, CDR2 YFSETQ. The CDR3 extends over 16 amino acids. The V and J ends lost 4 bases and 4 bases, in that order; junction bases with no gene match: 8. The CDR3 nucleotides are TGCGCCAGCAGCGGGGTAGCGGGAGGGCCCTCAGATACGCAGTATTTT. Its translation: CASSGVAGGPSDTQYF.

The chain links TRBV27 to TRBJ2-2; 10 positions match TRBD1. This CDR3 region has 17 residues. Germline-derived CDR1 and CDR2 are MNHEY and SMNVEV (reference sequence). Trimming removed 3 bases from V and 5 bases from J; junction bases left unmatched: 9. The CDR3 sequence: CASSLRPGQGRTGELFF. Written as DNA, the CDR3 is TGTGCCAGCAGTTTGAGGCCGGGACAGGGGCGGACCGGGGAGCTGTTTTTT.

V and J are TRBV5-1 and TRBJ1-4; TRBD1 matches at 10 bases. V shed 4 bases and J 2 bases; nucleotides not matched to a gene: 8. The germline V gene has CDR1 SGHRS and CDR2 YFSETQ. The CDR3 runs to 17 residues. The CDR3 region is CASSPGTGAATNEKLFF. In DNA form, the CDR3 reads TGCGCCAGCAGCCCCGGGACAGGGGCTGCTACTAATGAAAAACTGTTTTTT.

The gene calls are TRBV29-1 and TRBJ1-1; D perhaps matches TRBD1 (6 bases). This CDR3 is built from 14 residues. Germline V gene lookup returns CDR1 SQVTM and CDR2 ANQGSEA. The V and J ends lost 0 bases and 4 bases respectively, with 12 bases between them. CDR3 coding DNA: TGCAGCGTTGAAGATGGGGACAAGGTCACTGAAGCTTTCTTT. This encodes CSVEDGDKVTEAFF.

In DNA form, the CDR3 reads TGCGCCAGCAGCCACGGACAGTCTGGAAACACCATATATTTT. Translation gives CASSHGQSGNTIYF. V gene TRBV5-1 combines with J gene TRBJ1-3, with a possible D match to TRBD1 (6 bases). This CDR3 comprises 14 residues. CDR1 is SGHRS, CDR2 YFSETQ, per germline. Trimming took off 4 bases at V and 1 base at J, with 9 bases between the two ends. The whole variable domain, remainder taken from reference TRBV5-1 and TRBJ1-3, is KAGVTQTPRYLIKTRGQQVTLSCSPISGHRSVSWYQQTPGQGLQFLFEYFSETQRNKGNFPGRFSGRQFSNSRSEMNVSTLELGDSALYLCASSHGQSGNTIYFGEGSWLTVV.

The chain employs TRBV6-6 and TRBJ2-5; the D is unclear. CDR3 length: 12 residues. The germline gives CDR1 MNHNY, CDR2 SVGAGI (reference sequence). Trimming stripped 3 bases from V and 7 bases from J, with 9 bases between. This CDR3 reads CASSYDRRTQYF. The CDR3 region has the DNA TGTGCCAGCAGTTATGATAGGCGGACCCAGTACTTC.

The V call is TRBV6-6, the J call TRBJ2-3; 10 bases are shared with TRBD2. J lost 0 bases, V lost 4 bases, and 4 bases had no gene match. The CDR3 has 16 residues. The germline V gene has CDR1 MNHNY and CDR2 SVGAGI (reference sequence). The CDR3 coding sequence is TGTGCCAGCAGTTTAGGACTAGCGGAGAGCACAGATACGCAGTATTTT. Translation: CASSLGLAESTDTQYF.

The rearrangement uses TRBV5-1 and TRBJ2-3, with 7 bases matching TRBD1. Looked up from germline, CDR1 is SGHRS and CDR2 is YFSETQ. The CDR3 runs 15 residues. J was trimmed by 8 bases and V by 4 bases; bases with no gene match: 13. CDR3 bases: TGCGCCAGCAGCCCTACGGGACAGTTGGGGGTTACGCAGTATTTT. Its translation is CASSPTGQLGVTQYF.

This chain links TRBV27 with TRBJ1-6, with 9 bases matching TRBD1. This CDR3 has 16 residues. Germline lookup yields CDR1 MNHEY and CDR2 SMNVEV (reference sequence). Trimming at V came to 2 bases and at J to 7 bases, leaving 6 bases not matched to a gene. The CDR3 spells CASSLVGTGNNSPLHF. CDR3 DNA sequence: TGTGCCAGCAGTTTAGTCGGGACAGGGAACAATTCACCCCTCCACTTT.

This chain uses TRBV7-3 with TRBJ2-3, with unresolved D. CDR3 length: 12 amino acids. Looked up from germline, CDR1 is SGHTA and CDR2 is FQGTGA. V was trimmed by 5 bases and J by 2 bases, leaving 5 bases between them. CDR3 in DNA: TGTGCCAGCAGCACTTACACAGATACGCAGTATTTT. This sequence encodes CASSTYTDTQYF.

V usage is TRBV7-2 and J usage is TRBJ2-7; TRBD1 matches at 10 bases. Losses at the gene ends were 5 bases for V and 3 bases for J; bases not matched to a gene: 7. The CDR3 length is 15 residues. Germline CDR1 SGHTA, CDR2 FQGNSA. The CDR3 protein is CASSVEGTGDYEQYF. For the CDR3, the DNA is TGTGCCAGCAGCGTAGAGGGGACAGGGGACTACGAGCAGTACTTC.

This clone has only one observation. The rearrangement joins TRBV5-6 to TRBJ1-4; D uncertain. The V end was cut by 0 bases, the J end by 0 bases, with 9 bases between. The CDR3 loop spans 16 amino acids. The germline V gene has CDR1 SGHDT and CDR2 YYEEEE. This CDR3 is CASSLAGMPTNEKLFF. The CDR3 nucleotides read TGTGCCAGCAGCTTGGCCGGAATGCCAACTAATGAAAAACTGTTTTTT.

This chain uses TRBV27 with TRBJ1-4; D ambiguous. With 3 bases removed from V and 0 bases from J, the gap between germline ends came to 5 bases. The CDR3 length is 14 residues. CDR1 and CDR2 from the germline V gene are MNHEY and SMNVEV (reference sequence). The CDR3: CASSLGTTNEKLFF. CDR3 nucleotides: TGTGCCAGCAGTTTGGGGACAACTAATGAAAAACTGTTTTTT. Combining the CDR3 with reference TRBV27 and TRBJ1-4 gives the whole variable domain EAQVTQNPRYLITVTGKKLTVTCSQNMNHEYMSWYRQDPGLGLRQIYYSMNVEVTDKGDVPEGYKVSRKEKRNFPLILESPSPNQTSLYFCASSLGTTNEKLFFGSGTQLSVL.

This rearrangement joins TRBV5-1 to TRBJ1-1; TRBD1 might be the D (6 bases). The CDR3 is made up of 14 amino acids. Germline CDR1 is SGHRS and CDR2 is YFSETQ. Trimming stripped 3 bases from V and 3 bases from J, with 12 bases between. For the CDR3, the DNA is TGCGCCAGCAGCTCCGGGACATACTACACTGAAGCTTTCTTT. As protein: CASSSGTYYTEAFF.

The count of this clone is one. The genes are TRBV27 and TRBJ2-2, with 10 bases identical to TRBD1. With 2 bases clipped from V and 1 base from J, the junction kept 1 base outside the gene matches. The germline V gene has CDR1 MNHEY and CDR2 SMNVEV (reference sequence). CDR3 length: 16 residues. CDR3 loop: CASSLRTGGNTGELFF. DNA for the CDR3: TGTGCCAGCAGTTTAAGGACAGGGGGGAACACCGGGGAGCTGTTTTTT.

The count of this clone is one. The chain links TRBV29-1 to TRBJ1-4, with 12 bases matching TRBD1. V dropped 6 bases and J dropped 8; count of bases not matched to a gene: 1. The CDR3 loop spans 12 amino acids. Germline CDR1 SQVTM, CDR2 ANQGSEA. The CDR3 DNA reads TGCAGCGTCGGGACAGGGGGCGAAAAACTGTTTTTT. Its protein product is CSVGTGGEKLFF.

Worth noting for this clone: The sample contains more than one DNA sequence encoding this CDR3. The genes are TRBV5-1 and TRBJ2-7; TRBD2 matches at 12 bases. Germline CDR1 and CDR2: SGHRS and YFSETQ. The CDR3 length is 15 residues. V lost 0 bases, J lost 7 bases, and 5 bases stayed unmatched. For the CDR3, the DNA is TGCGCCAGCAGCTTGGGACTAGCGGGAGATGGTGAGCAGTACTTC. Its protein is CASSLGLAGDGEQYF.

The rearrangement joins TRBV7-3 to TRBJ2-5; D unclear. Per germline, CDR1 SGHTA and CDR2 FQGTGA. V was cut by 1 base and J by 5 bases, with 8 bases left in between. The CDR3 length is 13 residues. The CDR3, as DNA: TGTGCCAGCAGCTTAAGCCCTGCGGAGACCCAGTACTTC. Residues: CASSLSPAETQYF. Drawing the rest from reference TRBV7-3 and TRBJ2-5, the complete variable domain is GAGVSQTPSNKVTEKGKYVELRCDPISGHTALYWYRQSLGQGPEFLIYFQGTGAADDSGLPNDRFFAVRPEGSVSTLKIQRTERGDSAVYLCASSLSPAETQYFGPGTRLLVL.